This entry describes one T cell receptor beta chain. Its cognate antigen is unknown. These data belong to a study of OX40 agonist ivuxolimab in advanced cancers. Study at large: Hepatocellular carcinoma, melanoma, renal cell or head and neck cancer affected the dose-escalation patients.

No patient had autoimmune disease or received systemic immunosuppression. Study-wide results and limits: At 0.1 to 3.0 mg/kg, CD4+ and CD8+ blood T cells expanded clonally by week 6. It was also the case that some nonresponders had low normalized T-cell clonal expansion.

The method was immunoSEQ multiplex PCR; TCRdb's version includes in-frame clones alone and lacks a portion of them. Among fewer than 80,000 clones listed, around 90% were seen once. The CDR3 is made up of 11 amino acids. CDR1 SEHNR and CDR2 FQNEAQ come from the germline V gene (reference sequence). V shed 11 bases and J shed 3 bases, with 10 bases lying between them. The sample here was CD4+ or CD8+ T cells sorted from blood, taken in a trial of the OX40 agonist ivuxolimab. This sequence originates from an adult with an advanced solid tumor such as melanoma, head and neck, liver or kidney cancer. This chain links TRBV7-9 with TRBJ1-1; D remains unclear. The CDR3 nucleotides are TGTGCCGCCGCGGAGGACACTGAAGCTTTCTTT. Translation: CAAAEDTEAFF.